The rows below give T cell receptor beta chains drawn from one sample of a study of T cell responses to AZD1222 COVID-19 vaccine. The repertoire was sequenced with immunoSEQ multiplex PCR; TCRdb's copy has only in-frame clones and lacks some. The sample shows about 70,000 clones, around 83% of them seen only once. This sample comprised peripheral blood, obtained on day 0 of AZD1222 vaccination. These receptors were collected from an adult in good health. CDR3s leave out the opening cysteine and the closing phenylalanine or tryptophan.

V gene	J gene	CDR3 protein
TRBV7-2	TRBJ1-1	ASSPNRGTEAF
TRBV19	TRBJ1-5	ASSTQGDQPQH
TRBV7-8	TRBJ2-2	ASSLARSGPTGELF
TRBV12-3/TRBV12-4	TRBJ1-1	ASSFSSNTEAF
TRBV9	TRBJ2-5	ASSGSGGGETQY
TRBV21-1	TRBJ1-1	ARTTENTEAF
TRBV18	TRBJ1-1	ASSPSETGGIMNTEAF
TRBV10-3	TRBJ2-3	AISGREGDTQY
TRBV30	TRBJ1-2	AWNSLRNYGYT
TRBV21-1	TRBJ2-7	ASSNQLKTYEQY
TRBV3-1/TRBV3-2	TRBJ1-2	ASSHGQVINYGYT
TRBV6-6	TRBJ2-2	ASSGTGDRFSGELF
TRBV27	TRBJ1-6	ASSLVSGSNSPLH
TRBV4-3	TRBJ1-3	ASSQDRRQGNTIY
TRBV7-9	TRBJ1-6	ASSLGDRGNSPLH
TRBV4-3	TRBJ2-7	ASSQGRQVGVYEQY
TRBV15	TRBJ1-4	ATRSLEPNEKLF
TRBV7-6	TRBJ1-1	ASSLTGGMNTEAF
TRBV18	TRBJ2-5	ASSPFNYREMEETQY
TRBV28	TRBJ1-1	ASSLSGYAEAF
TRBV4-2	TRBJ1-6	ASSQDLRGVGSPLH
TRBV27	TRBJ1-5	ASSLFGSVPGPQH
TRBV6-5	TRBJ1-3	ASSYSRTPLGDTIY
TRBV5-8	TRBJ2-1	ASSGRGYSYNEQF
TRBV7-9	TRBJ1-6	ASSSPFRQSNSPLH
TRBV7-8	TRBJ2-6	ASSLDSYSGANVLT
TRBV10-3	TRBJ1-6	AISVDRGVSPLH
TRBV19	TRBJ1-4	ASHIATNEKLF